Listed below are T cell receptor beta chains from one sample, sequenced in a study of blood T cell repertoires in COVID-19. TCRdb's copy holds only in-frame clones and misses some; the assay was immunoSEQ multiplex PCR. Here the sample spans about 55,000 clones, 70% to 90% being singletons. Sequences were obtained from peripheral blood. These TCRs come from a human donor in a cohort sampled during active COVID-19. The CDR3 runs from the conserved cysteine through the conserved F or W. D genes are given only for firm matches. Clone size is shown for a subset of rows, as once, few, many or a class of expanded clone.

j_call	v_call	d_call	clone_size	cdr3_aa	cdr3_nt
TRBJ2-5	TRBV30	TRBD2	once	CAWKKLAGVETQYF	TGTGCCTGGAAAAAGCTAGCGGGAGTGGAGACCCAGTACTTC
TRBJ1-5	TRBV5-4	NA	NA	CASSLGINQPQHF	TGTGCCAGCAGCCTAGGAATTAATCAGCCCCAGCATTTT
TRBJ1-1	TRBV9	NA	NA	CASSVKGGTEAFF	TGTGCCAGCAGCGTAAAAGGGGGCACTGAAGCTTTCTTT
TRBJ2-7	TRBV5-1	TRBD1	NA	CASSSSRDRDEQYF	TGCGCCAGCAGCTCGTCCCGGGACAGAGACGAGCAGTACTTC
TRBJ2-5	TRBV20-1	NA	NA	CSGADQETQYF	TGCAGTGGGGCTGACCAAGAGACCCAGTACTTC
TRBJ1-2	TRBV7-2	NA	NA	CASSLVGRVSYGYTF	TGTGCCAGCAGCTTAGTAGGCAGGGTCTCCTATGGCTACACCTTC
TRBJ1-5	TRBV28	NA	once	CASSPRTANQPQHF	TGTGCCAGCAGTCCGAGGACAGCTAATCAGCCCCAGCATTTT
TRBJ1-2	TRBV6-5	NA	NA	CATSSRAGENYGYTF	TGTGCCACATCCTCACGAGCAGGGGAGAACTATGGCTACACCTTC
TRBJ2-2	TRBV9	NA	once	CASSVGGGVGSGELFF	TGTGCCAGCAGCGTAGGAGGAGGGGTCGGATCCGGGGAGCTGTTTTTT
TRBJ2-4	TRBV19	TRBD1	once	CASGTEKNIQYF	TGTGCCAGCGGGACAGAGAAAAACATTCAGTACTTC
TRBJ2-3	TRBV29-1	NA	NA	CSVEISGSTDTQYF	TGCAGCGTTGAAATTTCAGGCAGCACAGATACGCAGTATTTT
TRBJ2-2	TRBV25-1	NA	NA	CASNPTGTNTGELFF	TGTGCCAGCAATCCTACAGGGACGAACACCGGGGAGCTGTTTTTT
TRBJ2-3	TRBV24-1	TRBD1	NA	CATSDPDRSTDTQYF	TGTGCCACCAGTGATCCGGACAGGAGCACAGATACGCAGTATTTT
TRBJ2-7	TRBV27	NA	NA	CASSLSPTISYEQYF	TGTGCCAGCAGTTTATCCCCAACTATCTCTTACGAGCAGTACTTC
TRBJ2-7	TRBV3-1/TRBV3-2	TRBD2	NA	CASSPGLAVSYEQYF	TGTGCCAGCAGCCCCGGACTAGCTGTCTCCTACGAGCAGTACTTC
TRBJ2-1	TRBV30	TRBD2	once	CAWSGTTYNEQFF	TGTGCCTGGAGCGGGACTACCTACAATGAGCAGTTCTTC
TRBJ2-5	TRBV25-1	NA	NA	CASSEFGGTPQETQYF	TGTGCCAGCAGTGAATTTGGAGGGACCCCACAAGAGACCCAGTACTTC
TRBJ2-7	TRBV19	NA	NA	CASSMRRRGPYEQYF	TGTGCCAGTAGTATGCGGCGTCGAGGGCCCTACGAGCAGTACTTC
TRBJ2-2	TRBV24-1	NA	NA	CATSDPFQGASNTGELFF	TGTGCCACCAGTGACCCCTTTCAGGGCGCCTCGAACACCGGGGAGCTGTTTTTT
TRBJ2-7	TRBV4-2	NA	NA	CASSQDVGGSSAYEQYF	TGTGCCAGCAGCCAAGATGTGGGGGGAAGTAGCGCCTACGAGCAGTACTTC
TRBJ1-1	TRBV3-1/TRBV3-2	NA	NA	CASSQAAGRMNTEAFF	TGTGCCAGCAGCCAAGCGGCAGGGAGGATGAACACTGAAGCTTTCTTT
TRBJ1-2	TRBV24-1	NA	once	CATSVADSSYGYTF	TGTGCCACCAGTGTCGCCGACAGCTCCTATGGCTACACCTTC
TRBJ1-6	TRBV10-3	TRBD1	NA	CAISVQGAVGYNSPLHF	TGTGCCATCAGTGTACAGGGGGCGGTGGGTTATAATTCACCCCTCCACTTT
TRBJ2-1	TRBV7-7	TRBD2	NA	CASTPMGWGLPASYNEQFF	TGTGCTAGCACCCCGATGGGTTGGGGACTACCTGCCTCCTACAATGAGCAGTTCTTC
TRBJ1-5	TRBV24-1	NA	NA	CATSDLSRGYQPQHF	TGTGCCACCAGTGATTTGTCCAGGGGCTATCAGCCCCAGCATTTT
TRBJ2-2	TRBV3-1/TRBV3-2	NA	NA	CASSPLGGNTGELFF	TGTGCCAGCAGCCCCCTCGGGGGGAACACCGGGGAGCTGTTTTTT